The 25 T cell receptor beta chains presented below share a single source sample, sequenced in a study of blood T cell repertoires in COVID-19. Sequencing was performed with immunoSEQ multiplex PCR; in TCRdb, only in-frame clones are kept and a portion is missing. The top ten clones hold 4.5% to 5% of a sample with around 190,000 clones, approximately 84% of them seen once. Sequencing was done on a sample of peripheral blood. The receptors come from a woman older than 75 with acute or convalescent COVID-19.

The chain uses TRBV27 and TRBJ2-7, with TRBD1 matching 8 bases. Trimming cost V 5 bases and J 0 bases; bases outside gene matches: 15. Germline assignment: CDR1 MNHEY and CDR2 SMNVEV (reference sequence). There are 18 residues in the CDR3. The CDR3 coding sequence is TGTGCCAGCAGTAGCAGTACGCATCGACAGGGGTACTCCTACGAGCAGTACTTC. This sequence encodes CASSSSTHRQGYSYEQYF.

DNA for the CDR3: TGTGCCAGCAGTAATGAGGCAAATGAAAAACTGTTTTTT. Its protein is CASSNEANEKLFF. This chain uses TRBV27 with TRBJ1-4; D unclear. V gave up 5 bases and J gave up 5 bases, with 9 bases separating them. This CDR3 region has 13 residues. In germline, CDR1 is MNHEY, CDR2 SMNVEV (reference sequence). Filled out from reference TRBV27 and TRBJ1-4, the complete variable domain reads EAQVTQNPRYLITVTGKKLTVTCSQNMNHEYMSWYRQDPGLGLRQIYYSMNVEVTDKGDVPEGYKVSRKEKRNFPLILESPSPNQTSLYFCASSNEANEKLFFGSGTQLSVL.

This chain links TRBV6-2 or TRBV6-3 with TRBJ1-1, with 8 bases lining up with TRBD1. In germline, CDR1 is MNHEY, CDR2 SVGEGT. The J segment lost 6 bases and the V segment lost 4 bases, leaving 10 bases of the junction unmatched. The CDR3 totals 15 residues. The CDR3 spells CASSSPGQGNAEAFF. The CDR3 DNA reads TGTGCCAGCAGTTCCCCCGGACAGGGCAACGCTGAAGCTTTCTTT.

This clone was recorded a few times. The chain is built from TRBV6-7 and TRBJ2-4, with D hard to call. TRBV6-7 is an open reading frame, and its role is uncertain. The CDR3 loop spans 16 amino acids. V gave up 4 bases and J gave up 0 bases, with 13 bases separating them. CDR3 protein: CASSSGDPLAKNIQYF. CDR3 sequence (DNA): TGTGCCAGCAGTTCGGGTGATCCTCTAGCCAAAAACATTCAGTACTTC.

CDR3 sequence reads: CATSEYGTGDNQPQHF. CDR3 nucleotide sequence: TGTGCCACCAGTGAATACGGGACAGGAGACAATCAGCCCCAGCATTTT. V is TRBV24-1 and J is TRBJ1-5, with 8 nucleotides matching TRBD1. This CDR3 is built from 16 residues. J was trimmed by 3 bases and V by 4 bases; bases with no gene match: 7. Germline assignment: CDR1 KGHDR and CDR2 SFDVKD.

This chain links TRBV5-1 with TRBJ1-2; possibly TRBD1 for D (6 bases). Germline loops: CDR1 SGHRS, CDR2 YFSETQ. The CDR3 covers 15 residues. Trimming pared 0 bases from V and 8 bases from J, leaving 17 bases between. The CDR3 DNA follows: TGCGCCAGCAGCTTGGGCAAGGGGGACACGCAGGGCTACACCTTC. Translated: CASSLGKGDTQGYTF.

V is TRBV3-1 (or the pseudogene TRBV3-2) and J is TRBJ1-5; TRBD1 matches 9 bases. V dropped 3 bases and J dropped 4; count of bases not matched to a gene: 4. The CDR3 covers 15 residues. Germline CDR1 is LGHDT and CDR2 is YNNKEL (reference sequence). CDR3 sequence: CASSHMGQGNQPQHF. In DNA, the CDR3 is TGTGCCAGCAGCCACATGGGACAGGGAAATCAGCCCCAGCATTTT.

V and J are TRBV27 and TRBJ2-3; 7 positions agree with TRBD2. Looked up from germline, CDR1 is MNHEY and CDR2 is SMNVEV (reference sequence). This CDR3 is 19 amino acids long. After removal of 3 bases from V and 2 bases from J, the junction contained 17 bases not matched to a gene. The CDR3 nucleotides read TGTGCCAGCAGTTTTCCACCCGATGGAGGGCGGGAGAACACAGATACGCAGTATTTT. Amino acid sequence: CASSFPPDGGRENTDTQYF.

This clone showed up just a few times. The genes are TRBV11-2 and TRBJ1-1; weak D call: TRBD1 (5 bases). This CDR3 spans 15 amino acids. V was cut by 3 bases and J by 5 bases, with 16 bases left in between. Germline V gives CDR1 SGHAT, CDR2 FQNNGV. The CDR3 sequence: CASSLLGGTRTEAFF. In nucleotides, the CDR3 is TGTGCCAGCAGCTTGCTGGGGGGGACGCGGACTGAAGCTTTCTTT.

The chain links TRBV7-2 to TRBJ1-2; TRBD1 aligns across 7 bases. The CDR3 loop spans 16 amino acids. V dropped 1 base and J dropped 4; count of bases not matched to a gene: 9. CDR1 SGHTA and CDR2 FQGNSA come from the germline V gene. The CDR3 loop reads CASSLDSPAGGYGYTF. The CDR3 DNA reads as TGTGCCAGCAGCTTAGACTCTCCTGCAGGGGGCTATGGCTACACCTTC.

V and J are TRBV28 and TRBJ1-4; TRBD1 might be the D (5 bases). This CDR3 is built from 14 residues. CDR1 MDHEN and CDR2 SYDVKM come from the germline V gene. Trimming shortened V by 6 bases and J by 8 bases, and 16 bases separated the two germline ends. CDR3 in amino acids: CASSSGQRYEKLFF. DNA of the CDR3: TGTGCCAGCAGCTCCGGACAAAGATACGAAAAACTGTTTTTT.

The chain couples TRBV24-1 to TRBJ2-3; D is unresolved. The CDR3 is made up of 15 amino acids. With 6 bases removed from V and 0 bases from J, the gap between germline ends came to 12 bases. Looked up from germline, CDR1 is KGHDR and CDR2 is SFDVKD. The CDR3 DNA is TGTGCCACCAGTAAAACAGATACTAGCACAGATACGCAGTATTTT. It codes for CATSKTDTSTDTQYF.

The J gene is TRBJ1-2, the V gene TRBV28, with TRBD1 identical over 7 bases. Trimming took 7 bases from V and 3 from J; bases not matched to a gene: 8. The CDR3 has 14 amino acids. Per the germline V gene, CDR1 is MDHEN and CDR2 is SYDVKM. The CDR3 DNA sequence: TGTGCCAGCACGTCGAGACAGGGATACTATGGCTACACCTTC. Protein product: CASTSRQGYYGYTF.

V usage is TRBV9 and J usage is TRBJ1-2; D remains ambiguous. The CDR3 totals 15 residues. CDR1 is SGDLS and CDR2 is YYNGEE in the germline V gene. Trimming removed 0 bases at V and 3 bases at J, with 12 bases between. The CDR3 DNA is TGTGCCAGCAGCGTAGGGTCGAATCGGGACTATGGCTACACCTTC. Translated: CASSVGSNRDYGYTF.

The V call is TRBV5-1, the J call TRBJ1-1; TRBD1 matches at 10 bases. Trimming cost V 4 bases and J 4 bases; bases outside gene matches: 16. There are 18 residues in the CDR3. Germline V gene lookup returns CDR1 SGHRS and CDR2 YFSETQ. CDR3 sequence (DNA): TGCGCCAGCAGCCTACTCGGCTCGGGACAGGGGTTTGGCACTGAAGCTTTCTTT. It specifies CASSLLGSGQGFGTEAFF.

The chain links TRBV18 to TRBJ1-2; 10 positions agree with TRBD1. The CDR3 is made up of 15 amino acids. After removal of 5 bases from V and 7 bases from J, the junction contained 10 bases not matched to a gene. Germline V gene sequence: CDR1 KGHSH, CDR2 LQKENI. CDR3 bases: TGTGCCAGCTCATTGACGGGACAGGGGTATCTTGGCTACACCTTC. This sequence encodes CASSLTGQGYLGYTF.

The rearrangement uses TRBV19 and TRBJ2-5; D is ambiguous. Germline V CDR1 and CDR2: LNHDA, SQIVND (reference sequence). Trimming left V 3 bases short and J 5 bases short, with 19 bases between. This CDR3 spans 16 amino acids. CDR3 coding DNA: TGTGCCAGTAGTATCGTGGCTACTCCGTTCGGGGAGACCCAGTACTTC. Encoded protein: CASSIVATPFGETQYF.

The chain has TRBV9 and TRBJ1-1; D uncertain. The length of the CDR3 is 14 residues. Trimming shortened V by 1 base and J by 4 bases, and 11 bases separated the two germline ends. Germline V gene sequence: CDR1 SGDLS, CDR2 YYNGEE. The DNA of the CDR3 is TGTGCCAGCAGCGTATTTGGGTCTAGCACTGAAGCTTTCTTT. It specifies CASSVFGSSTEAFF.

This chain uses TRBV7-2 with TRBJ1-4; weak D call: TRBD1 (6 bases). The germline gives CDR1 SGHTA, CDR2 FQGNSA. Between the trimmed V and J ends, which lost 5 bases and 5 bases, there was a span of 12 bases. The CDR3 is 14 residues long. The CDR3 protein is CASSTRTVNEKLFF. For the CDR3, the DNA is TGTGCCAGCAGCACAAGGACAGTAAATGAAAAACTGTTTTTT. Supplemented by reference TRBV7-2 and TRBJ1-4, the full variable domain reads GAGVSQSPSNKVTEKGKDVELRCDPISGHTALYWYRQSLGQGLEFLIYFQGNSAPDKSGLPSDRFSAERTGGSVSTLTIQRTQQEDSAVYLCASSTRTVNEKLFFGSGTQLSVL.

The chain joins TRBV5-1 to TRBJ1-6, with 7 bases fitting TRBD1. Germline loops: CDR1 SGHRS, CDR2 YFSETQ. Losses at the gene ends were 4 bases for V and 9 bases for J; bases not matched to a gene: 13. The CDR3 extends over 16 amino acids. This CDR3 reads CASSPTLTGESSPLHF. Written as DNA, the CDR3 is TGCGCCAGCAGCCCTACCCTCACAGGGGAAAGTTCACCCCTCCACTTT.

This rearrangement joins TRBV9 to TRBJ2-5; TRBD2 agrees at 7 bases. From germline, CDR1 is SGDLS and CDR2 YYNGEE. J gave up 1 base and V 4 bases, and 10 bases lay outside the gene matches. The length of the CDR3 is 16 residues. The CDR3 DNA follows: TGTGCCAGCAGCCCAAGGGGACTACCTACCCAAGAGACCCAGTACTTC. This encodes CASSPRGLPTQETQYF.

The V and J genes are TRBV7-3 and TRBJ1-1; D might be TRBD1 (5 bases). The CDR3 totals 15 residues. The ends were cut back, 0 bases at V and 3 bases at J, with 11 bases in the middle. Germline CDR1 reads SGHTA; CDR2 reads FQGTGA. The DNA of the CDR3 is TGTGCCAGCAGCTTAACGGGGCCCCCTTACACTGAAGCTTTCTTT. It translates to CASSLTGPPYTEAFF. Full variable domain (missing parts from reference TRBV7-3 and TRBJ1-1): GAGVSQTPSNKVTEKGKYVELRCDPISGHTALYWYRQSLGQGPEFLIYFQGTGAADDSGLPNDRFFAVRPEGSVSTLKIQRTERGDSAVYLCASSLTGPPYTEAFFGQGTRLTVV.

The genes are TRBV3-1 (or the pseudogene TRBV3-2) and TRBJ1-1, with D possibly matching TRBD1 (6 bases). The CDR3 totals 13 residues. V dropped 4 bases and J dropped 6 bases, with 12 bases sitting between them. CDR1 is LGHDT and CDR2 is YNNKEL in the germline V gene (reference sequence). CDR3 nucleotide sequence: TGTGCCAGCAGCCCACGGACAGCCTCTGAAGCTTTCTTT. Translation: CASSPRTASEAFF.

The genes are TRBV7-2 and TRBJ2-2; tentatively, D is TRBD2 (6 bases). Germline V lookup: CDR1 SGHTA, CDR2 FQGNSA. The CDR3 has 13 residues. V lost 3 bases and J 5 bases, leaving 7 bases between the germline ends. In DNA, the CDR3 is TGTGCCAGCAGCTTGACTAGGACCGGGGAGCTGTTTTTT. Its protein is CASSLTRTGELFF.

The chain has TRBV6-5 and TRBJ1-4, with 8 bases that match TRBD1. Per the germline V gene, CDR1 is MNHEY and CDR2 is SVGAGI. The trim removed 6 bases at V and 5 bases at J, leaving 8 bases unmatched. The CDR3 covers 15 residues. For the CDR3, the DNA is TGTGCCAGCAGGAGGCTGGGACAGGCGAATGAAAAACTGTTTTTT. This codes for CASRRLGQANEKLFF.